The 4 T cell receptor beta chains listed next were all sequenced from one sample in a study of human T cells and chemical hapten exposure. Time point noted: patch test 1, 2 weeks after DPC sensitization. As for treatment: therapeutic diphenylcyclopropenone sensitization with weekly scalp DPC. TCRdb passed the RACE reads through MiXCR, listing each CDR3 protein once. This sample has under 120,000 distinct CDR3 sequences, with 9.5% to 12% found just once. Sequencing was performed on whole blood, taken in connection with sensitization to the hapten diphenylcyclopropenone (DPC). These receptors all come from a woman aged 35 to 49 with alopecia areata. Some clones in this sample may be carry-over from other donors' samples.

V gene TRBV20-1 combines with J gene TRBJ2-1, with D unclear. Between the trimmed V and J ends, which lost 3 bases and 6 bases, there was a span of 15 bases. Germline lookup yields CDR1 DFQATT and CDR2 SNEGSKA (reference sequence). CDR3 size: 14 residues. For the CDR3, the DNA is TGCAGTGCTAGTTGGCACCGAGGCGCCAATGAGCAGTTCTTC. Translation gives CSASWHRGANEQFF.

The V call is TRBV2, the J call TRBJ2-3; TRBD2 matches at 7 bases. J gave up 1 base and V 6 bases, and 4 bases lay outside the gene matches. Germline CDR1 is SNHLY and CDR2 is FYNNEI. This CDR3 spans 14 amino acids. CDR3 amino acids: CASSGLGGTDTQYF. The CDR3 coding sequence is TGTGCCAGCAGCGGACTAGGTGGCACAGATACGCAGTATTTT.

There are many counts of this clonotype. The chain has TRBV6-2 or TRBV6-3 and TRBJ2-1; tentatively, D is TRBD1 (5 bases). Between the trimmed V and J ends, which lost 0 bases and 13 bases, there was a span of 25 bases. The length of the CDR3 is 17 residues. Germline CDR1 reads MNHEY; CDR2 reads SVGEGT. The CDR3 sequence is CASSYSTVAASGWLQFF. As DNA, the CDR3 is TGTGCCAGCAGTTACTCGACAGTGGCCGCTAGTGGGTGGCTCCAGTTCTTC.

This sequence joins TRBV28 and TRBJ2-1; D might be TRBD2 (7 bases). Trimming pared 6 bases from V and 1 base from J, leaving 19 bases between. This CDR3 region has 17 residues. The germline gives CDR1 MDHEN, CDR2 SYDVKM. The CDR3 region has the DNA TGTGCCAGCAGACGGGGGGCGTACGGTACTTCCTACAATGAGCAGTTCTTC. Its protein product is CASRRGAYGTSYNEQFF. Drawing the rest from reference TRBV28 and TRBJ2-1, the complete variable domain is DVKVTQSSRYLVKRTGEKVFLECVQDMDHENMFWYRQDPGLGLRLIYFSYDVKMKEKGDIPEGYSVSREKKERFSLILESASTNQTSMYLCASRRGAYGTSYNEQFFGPGTRLTVL.